A single T cell receptor (beta chain) is shown here with its context. Its antigen is currently unknown. This sample is drawn from a study of blood T cells in healthy people across ages. General study findings and limits: Whereas aged donors had fewer naive CD4+ cells, long-lived donors had more of them and higher diversity.

The second PCR ran roughly 7 to 11 cycles with a sample-barcoded 5' primer and J-beta primers. Each cDNA molecule was tagged by a template-switch adaptor that had 12 random nucleotides. TCRdb passed the 5' RACE reads through MiXCR, listing each CDR3 protein once. Of hundreds of thousands of distinct CDR3 sequences listed, 40% to 50% are singletons. With V trimmed by 5 bases and J by 4 bases, 8 bases remained unmatched. The germline V gene encodes CDR1 SEHNR and CDR2 FQNEAQ (reference sequence). The length of the CDR3 is 15 residues. This receptor was taken from a man between 60 and 75 years old in good health. The material sequenced was blood. The chain joins TRBV7-9 to TRBJ2-1; 7 bases match TRBD1. The CDR3 reads CASSQRQGGYNEQFF. CDR3 nucleotides: TGTGCCAGCAGCCAACGACAGGGTGGGTACAATGAGCAGTTCTTC.